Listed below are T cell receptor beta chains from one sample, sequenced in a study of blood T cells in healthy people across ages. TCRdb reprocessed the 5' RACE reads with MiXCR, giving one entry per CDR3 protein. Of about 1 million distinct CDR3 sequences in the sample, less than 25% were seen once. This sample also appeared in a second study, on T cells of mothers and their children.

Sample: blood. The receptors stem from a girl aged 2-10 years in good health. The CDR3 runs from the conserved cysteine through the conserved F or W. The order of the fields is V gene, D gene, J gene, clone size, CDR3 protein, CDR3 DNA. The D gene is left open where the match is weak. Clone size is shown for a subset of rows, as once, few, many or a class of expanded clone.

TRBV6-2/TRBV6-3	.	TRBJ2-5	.	CATSGIGETQYF	TGTGCCACCTCGGGAATTGGTGAGACCCAGTACTTC
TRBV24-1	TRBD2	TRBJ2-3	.	CATSDLVAGGTDTQYF	TGTGCCACCAGTGATTTGGTAGCGGGAGGCACAGATACGCAGTATTTT
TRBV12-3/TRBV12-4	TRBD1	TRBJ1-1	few	CASSLLGGMAEAFF	TGTGCCAGCAGTTTATTAGGGGGCATGGCTGAAGCTTTCTTT
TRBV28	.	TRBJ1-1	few	CASSPRVLGGTEAFF	TGTGCCAGCAGCCCTAGGGTGTTGGGCGGCACTGAAGCTTTCTTT
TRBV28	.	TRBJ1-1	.	CASSLRGLGEAFF	TGTGCCAGCAGTTTACGAGGACTAGGAGAAGCTTTCTTT
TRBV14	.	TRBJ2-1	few	CASSQDFIEQFF	TGTGCCAGCAGCCAAGATTTTATCGAGCAGTTCTTC
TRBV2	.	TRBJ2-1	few	CASSDGLATSYNEQFF	TGTGCCAGCAGTGATGGGCTAGCGACATCCTACAATGAGCAGTTCTTC
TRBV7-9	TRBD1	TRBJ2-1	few	CASRSTGGAWDEQFF	TGTGCCAGCAGATCCACAGGGGGCGCTTGGGATGAGCAGTTCTTC
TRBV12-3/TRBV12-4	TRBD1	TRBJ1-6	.	CASRDRDGTRNSPLHF	TGTGCCAGCAGGGACAGGGACGGTACCCGAAATTCACCCCTCCACTTT
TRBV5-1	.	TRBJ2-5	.	CASSLGQVLTETQYF	TGCGCCAGCAGCTTGGGCCAGGTACTGACAGAGACCCAGTACTTC
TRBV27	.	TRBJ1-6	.	CASRASRSNSPLHF	TGTGCCAGCAGGGCTTCTAGAAGTAATTCACCCCTCCACTTT
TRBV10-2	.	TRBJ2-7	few	CASSALWRAKGEQYF	TGCGCCAGCAGTGCCCTGTGGAGGGCTAAAGGCGAGCAGTACTTC
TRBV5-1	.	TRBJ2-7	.	CASSLWTESYEQYF	TGCGCCAGCAGCCTATGGACAGAGTCCTACGAGCAGTACTTC
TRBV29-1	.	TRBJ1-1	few	CSVGVGGRNTEAFF	TGCAGCGTTGGGGTTGGAGGTCGAAACACTGAAGCTTTCTTT
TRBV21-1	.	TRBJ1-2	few	CARVRDLNLYGYTF	TGTGCCAGGGTACGGGACCTAAACCTCTATGGCTACACCTTC
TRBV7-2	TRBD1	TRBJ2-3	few	CASSLGVPGQYTDTQYF	TGTGCCAGCAGCTTAGGGGTTCCGGGACAGTACACAGATACGCAGTATTTT
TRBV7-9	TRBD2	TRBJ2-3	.	CASSPPLRGLAGGRSTDTQYF	TGTGCCAGCAGCCCCCCGTTGAGGGGACTAGCGGGAGGGCGGAGCACAGATACGCAGTATTTT
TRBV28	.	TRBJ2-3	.	CASSPFEDTQYF	TGTGCCAGCAGCCCCTTTGAAGATACGCAGTATTTT
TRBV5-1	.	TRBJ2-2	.	CASTLGGDTGELFF	TGCGCCAGCACCCTAGGGGGGGACACCGGGGAGCTGTTTTTT
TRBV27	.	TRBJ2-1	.	CASSPLGSLVYNEQFF	TGTGCCAGCAGCCCCCTGGGTAGCTTGGTTTACAATGAGCAGTTCTTC
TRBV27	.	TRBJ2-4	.	CASSLLGAKNIQYF	TGTGCCAGCAGTTTATTGGGAGCCAAAAACATTCAGTACTTC
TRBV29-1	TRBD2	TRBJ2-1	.	CSSRTSGGGEQFF	TGCAGCTCAAGGACTAGCGGAGGAGGTGAGCAGTTCTTC
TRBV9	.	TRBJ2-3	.	CASSGRSGTPGGPPDTQYF	TGTGCCAGCAGCGGACGGTCGGGAACCCCCGGTGGTCCCCCAGATACGCAGTATTTT
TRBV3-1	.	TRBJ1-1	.	CASSRVGGGNTEAFF	TGTGCCAGCAGCCGAGTAGGCGGGGGAAACACTGAAGCTTTCTTT
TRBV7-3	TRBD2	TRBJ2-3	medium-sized	CASSLTSGGTDTQYF	TGTGCCAGCAGCCTTACTAGCGGGGGTACAGATACGCAGTATTTT
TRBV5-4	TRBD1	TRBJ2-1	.	CASRAGTGGNEQFF	TGTGCCAGCAGGGCCGGGACAGGGGGCAATGAGCAGTTCTTC
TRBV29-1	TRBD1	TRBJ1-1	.	CSGHAYTGTGSNTEAFF	TGCAGCGGCCACGCCTATACCGGGACAGGCTCCAACACTGAAGCTTTCTTT
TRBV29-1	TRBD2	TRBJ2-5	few	CSVGGLAAPTTQYF	TGCAGCGTCGGGGGACTAGCTGCCCCAACGACCCAGTACTTC
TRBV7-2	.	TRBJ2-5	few	CASSLDPSGRETQYF	TGTGCCAGCAGCTTAGATCCATCGGGGAGGGAGACCCAGTACTTC
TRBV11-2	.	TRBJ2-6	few	CASSLEWSGANVLTF	TGTGCCAGCAGCTTAGAGTGGTCTGGGGCCAACGTCCTGACTTTC
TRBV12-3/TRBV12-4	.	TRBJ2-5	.	CASRPRLQETQYF	TGTGCCAGCAGACCCCGACTCCAAGAGACCCAGTACTTC
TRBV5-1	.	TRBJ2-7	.	CASSPLPDRYEQYF	TGCGCCAGCAGCCCGCTTCCCGACAGATACGAGCAGTACTTC
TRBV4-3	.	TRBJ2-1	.	CASSPSRGNPIEEQVF	TGCGCCAGCAGCCCCTCAAGAGGCAATCCGATCGAAGAGCAGGTTTTC
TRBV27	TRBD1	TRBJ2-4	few	CASTSGGELAKNIQYF	TGTGCCAGCACCTCAGGGGGCGAATTAGCCAAAAACATTCAGTACTTC
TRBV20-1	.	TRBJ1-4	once	CSASDDARVEKLFF	TGCAGTGCTAGCGACGACGCACGCGTGGAAAAACTGTTTTTT
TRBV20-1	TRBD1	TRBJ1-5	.	CSARVTGRDQPQHF	TGCAGTGCTAGAGTGACAGGGCGGGATCAGCCCCAGCATTTT
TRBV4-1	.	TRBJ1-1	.	CASSEDGTEAFF	TGCGCCAGCAGCGAGGATGGAACTGAAGCTTTCTTT
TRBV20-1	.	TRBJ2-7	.	CSVITGNGYEQYF	TGCAGTGTTATAACAGGGAACGGCTACGAGCAGTACTTC
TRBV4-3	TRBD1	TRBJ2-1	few	CASSQRGTDEQFF	TGCGCCAGCAGCCAACGAGGGACAGATGAGCAGTTCTTC
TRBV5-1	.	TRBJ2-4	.	CASSLGLGDIQYF	TGCGCCAGCAGCCTGGGACTCGGGGACATTCAGTACTTC
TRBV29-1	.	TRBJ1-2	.	CSVWGVRNYGYTF	TGCAGCGTTTGGGGGGTTCGAAACTATGGCTACACCTTC
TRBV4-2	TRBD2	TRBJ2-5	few	CASSQDRTSRETQYF	TGTGCCAGCAGCCAAGATCGGACTAGCAGAGAGACCCAGTACTTC
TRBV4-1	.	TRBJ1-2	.	CASSQDRGRGGYTF	TGCGCCAGCAGCCAAGATAGGGGCCGAGGCGGCTACACCTTC
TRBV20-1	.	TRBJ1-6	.	CSAREKADGDSPLHF	TGCAGTGCTAGAGAAAAGGCCGACGGGGATTCACCCCTCCACTTT
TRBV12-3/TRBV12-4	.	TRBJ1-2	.	CASSLETAHGYTF	TGTGCCAGCAGTTTAGAGACCGCGCATGGCTACACCTTC